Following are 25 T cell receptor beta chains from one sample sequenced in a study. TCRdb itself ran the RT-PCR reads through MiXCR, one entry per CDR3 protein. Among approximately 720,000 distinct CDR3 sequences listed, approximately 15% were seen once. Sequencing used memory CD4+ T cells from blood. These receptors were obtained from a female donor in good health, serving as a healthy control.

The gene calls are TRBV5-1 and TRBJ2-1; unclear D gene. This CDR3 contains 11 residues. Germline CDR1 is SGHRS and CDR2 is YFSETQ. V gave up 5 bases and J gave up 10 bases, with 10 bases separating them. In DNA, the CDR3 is TGCGCCAGCAGGCTAGTTGAGGAGCAGTTCTTC. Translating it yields CASRLVEEQFF.

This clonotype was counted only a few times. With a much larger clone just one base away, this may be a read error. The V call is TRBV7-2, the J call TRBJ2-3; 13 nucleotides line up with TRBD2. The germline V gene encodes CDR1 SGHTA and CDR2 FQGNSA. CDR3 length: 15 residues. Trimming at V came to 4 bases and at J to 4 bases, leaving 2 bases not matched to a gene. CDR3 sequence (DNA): TGTGCCAGCAGCTGGACTAGCGGGAGCGCAGATACGCAGTATTTT. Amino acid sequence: CASSWTSGSADTQYF. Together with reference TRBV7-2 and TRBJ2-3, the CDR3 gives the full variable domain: GAGVSQSPSNKVTEKGKDVELRCDPISGHTALYWYRQSLGQGLEFLIYFQGNSAPDKSGLPSDRFSAERTGGSVSTLTIQRTQQEDSAVYLCASSWTSGSADTQYFGPGTRLTVL.

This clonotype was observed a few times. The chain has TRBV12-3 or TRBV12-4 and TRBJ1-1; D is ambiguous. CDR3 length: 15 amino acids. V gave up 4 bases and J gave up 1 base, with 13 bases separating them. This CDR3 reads CASSWLGLSNTEAFF. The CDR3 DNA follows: TGTGCCAGCAGTTGGCTGGGTTTGTCGAACACTGAAGCTTTCTTT.

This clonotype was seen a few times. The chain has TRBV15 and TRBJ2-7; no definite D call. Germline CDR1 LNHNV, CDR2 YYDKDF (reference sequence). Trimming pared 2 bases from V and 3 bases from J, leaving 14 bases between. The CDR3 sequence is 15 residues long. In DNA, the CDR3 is TGTGCCACCAGCAGAACCTTGAGTCTTGGCTACGAGCAGTACTTC. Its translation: CATSRTLSLGYEQYF.

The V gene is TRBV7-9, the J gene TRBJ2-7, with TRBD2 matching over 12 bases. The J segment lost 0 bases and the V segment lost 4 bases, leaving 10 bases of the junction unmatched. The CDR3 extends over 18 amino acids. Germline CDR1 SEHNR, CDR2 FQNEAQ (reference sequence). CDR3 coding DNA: TGTGCCAGCAGCTCGTTACCTAGGACTAGCGGGGACTCCTACGAGCAGTACTTC. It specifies CASSSLPRTSGDSYEQYF.

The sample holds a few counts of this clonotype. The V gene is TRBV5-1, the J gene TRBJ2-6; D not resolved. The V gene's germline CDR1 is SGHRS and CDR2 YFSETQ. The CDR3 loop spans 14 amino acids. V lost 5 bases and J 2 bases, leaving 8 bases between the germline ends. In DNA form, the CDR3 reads TGCGCCAGCAGTGGGTTGACTGGGGCCAACGTCCTGACTTTC. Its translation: CASSGLTGANVLTF.

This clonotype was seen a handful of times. CDR3 loop: CASSLRDSRLEPDTQYF. The CDR3 DNA is TGTGCCAGCAGCCTCAGAGATTCCCGACTAGAACCAGATACGCAGTATTTT. The chain is built from TRBV4-2 and TRBJ2-3, with D possibly matching TRBD2 (6 bases). Looked up from germline, CDR1 is LGHNA and CDR2 is YNFKEQ. The CDR3 runs 17 residues. The germline V and J ends were trimmed by 4 bases and 4 bases, with 21 bases remaining between them.

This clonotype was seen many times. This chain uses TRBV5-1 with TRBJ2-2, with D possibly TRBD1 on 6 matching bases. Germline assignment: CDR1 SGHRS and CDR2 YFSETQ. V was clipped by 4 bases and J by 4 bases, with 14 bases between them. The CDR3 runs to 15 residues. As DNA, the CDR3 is TGCGCCAGCAGCCTCCAGGGGCTGGGCACCGGGGAGCTGTTTTTT. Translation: CASSLQGLGTGELFF.

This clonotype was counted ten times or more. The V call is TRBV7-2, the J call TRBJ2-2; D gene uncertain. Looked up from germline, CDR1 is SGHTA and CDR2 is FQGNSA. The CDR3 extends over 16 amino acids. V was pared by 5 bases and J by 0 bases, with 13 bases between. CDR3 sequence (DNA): TGTGCCAGCAGCCCCCGCTCGGCTGCGAACACCGGGGAGCTGTTTTTT. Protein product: CASSPRSAANTGELFF.

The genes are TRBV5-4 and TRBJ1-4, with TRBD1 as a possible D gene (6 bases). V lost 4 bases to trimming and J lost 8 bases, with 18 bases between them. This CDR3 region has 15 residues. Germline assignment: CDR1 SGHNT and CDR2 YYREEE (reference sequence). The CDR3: CASSPGVGGGEKLFF. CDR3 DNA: TGTGCCAGCAGCCCGGGAGTAGGGGGAGGGGAAAAACTGTTTTTT.

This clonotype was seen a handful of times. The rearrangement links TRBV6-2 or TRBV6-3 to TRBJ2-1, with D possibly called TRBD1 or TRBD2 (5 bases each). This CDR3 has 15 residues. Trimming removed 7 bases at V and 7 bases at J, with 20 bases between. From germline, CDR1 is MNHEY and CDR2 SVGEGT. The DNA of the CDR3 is TGTGCCAGCACCTGGGACGGATCACCATGGAATGAGCAGTTCTTC. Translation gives CASTWDGSPWNEQFF.

In nucleotides, the CDR3 is TGTGCCAGCAGCTTCTATGTTGAAGCTTTCTTT. Translated, it gives CASSFYVEAFF. The J gene is TRBJ1-1, the V gene TRBV7-2; D ambiguous. The CDR3 runs 11 residues. The ends were cut back, 3 bases at V and 7 bases at J, with 6 bases in the middle. CDR1 SGHTA and CDR2 FQGNSA come from the germline V gene.

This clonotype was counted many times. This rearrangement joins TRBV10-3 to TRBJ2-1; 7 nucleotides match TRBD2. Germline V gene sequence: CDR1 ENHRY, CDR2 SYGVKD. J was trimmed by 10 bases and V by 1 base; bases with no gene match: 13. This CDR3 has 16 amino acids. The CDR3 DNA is TGTGCCATCAGTGAGTTTCGCGGGGGAGAGGCAGGGGAGCAGTTCTTC. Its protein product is CAISEFRGGEAGEQFF.

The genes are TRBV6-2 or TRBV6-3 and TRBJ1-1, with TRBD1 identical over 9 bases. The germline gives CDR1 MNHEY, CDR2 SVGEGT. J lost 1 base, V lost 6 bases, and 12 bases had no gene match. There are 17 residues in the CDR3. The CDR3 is CASRFGPGTGTNTEAFF. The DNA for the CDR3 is TGTGCCAGCAGATTCGGTCCCGGGACAGGGACGAACACTGAAGCTTTCTTT.

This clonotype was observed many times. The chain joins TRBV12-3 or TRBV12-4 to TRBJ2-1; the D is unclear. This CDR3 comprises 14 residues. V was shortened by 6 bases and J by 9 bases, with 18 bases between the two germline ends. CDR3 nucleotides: TGTGCCAGCAGGTCTGCGTCACACCACGGTGAGCAGTTCTTC. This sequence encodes CASRSASHHGEQFF.

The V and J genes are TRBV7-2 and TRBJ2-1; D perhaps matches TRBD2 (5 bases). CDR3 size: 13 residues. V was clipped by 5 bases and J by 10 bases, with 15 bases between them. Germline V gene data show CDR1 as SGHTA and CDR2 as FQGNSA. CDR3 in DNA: TGTGCCAGCAGCACAAACTACCGGAGGGAGCAGTTCTTC. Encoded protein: CASSTNYRREQFF.

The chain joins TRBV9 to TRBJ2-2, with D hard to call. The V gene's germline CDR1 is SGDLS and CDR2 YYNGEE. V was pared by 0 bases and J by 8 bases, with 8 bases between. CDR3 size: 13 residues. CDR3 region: CASSVAPAGELFF. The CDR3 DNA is TGTGCCAGCAGCGTAGCCCCTGCTGGGGAGCTGTTTTTT. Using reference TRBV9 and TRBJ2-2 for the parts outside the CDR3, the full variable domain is DSGVTQTPKHLITATGQRVTLRCSPRSGDLSVYWYQQSLDQGLQFLIQYYNGEERAKGNILERFSAQQFPDLHSELNLSSLELGDSALYFCASSVAPAGELFFGEGSRLTVL.

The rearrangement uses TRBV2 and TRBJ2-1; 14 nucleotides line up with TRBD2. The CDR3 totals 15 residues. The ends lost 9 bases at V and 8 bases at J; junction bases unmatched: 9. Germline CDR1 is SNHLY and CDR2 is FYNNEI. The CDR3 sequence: CASRRLAGGGDEQFF. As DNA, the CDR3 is TGTGCCAGTCGCAGACTAGCGGGAGGGGGGGATGAGCAGTTCTTC.

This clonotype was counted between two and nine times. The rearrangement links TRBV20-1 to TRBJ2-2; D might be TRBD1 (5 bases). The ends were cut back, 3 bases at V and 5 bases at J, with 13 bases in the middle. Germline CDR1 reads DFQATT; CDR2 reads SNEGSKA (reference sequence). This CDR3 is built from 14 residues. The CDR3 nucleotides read TGCAGTGCTAGTTGGGGCGGCACTACCGGGGAGCTGTTTTTT. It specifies CSASWGGTTGELFF.

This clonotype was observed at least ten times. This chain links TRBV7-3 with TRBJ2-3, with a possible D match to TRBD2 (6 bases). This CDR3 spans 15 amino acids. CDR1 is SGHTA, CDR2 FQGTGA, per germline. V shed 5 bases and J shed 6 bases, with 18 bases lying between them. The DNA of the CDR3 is TGTGCCAGCAGCCAAGCTGCGGGACCATTGGATACGCAGTATTTT. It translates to CASSQAAGPLDTQYF.

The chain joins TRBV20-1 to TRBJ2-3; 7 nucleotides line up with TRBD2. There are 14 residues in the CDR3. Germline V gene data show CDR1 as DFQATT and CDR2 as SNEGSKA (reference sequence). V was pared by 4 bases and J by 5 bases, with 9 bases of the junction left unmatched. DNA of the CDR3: TGCAGTGCTACAACCTTGGGGAGGGAAGATACGCAGTATTTT. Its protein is CSATTLGREDTQYF.

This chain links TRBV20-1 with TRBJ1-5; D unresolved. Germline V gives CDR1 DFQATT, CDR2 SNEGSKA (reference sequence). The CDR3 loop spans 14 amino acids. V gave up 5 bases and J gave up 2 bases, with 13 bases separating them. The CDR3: CSASNTRGNQPQHF. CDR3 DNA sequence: TGCAGTGCTTCAAATACAAGGGGCAATCAGCCCCAGCATTTT.

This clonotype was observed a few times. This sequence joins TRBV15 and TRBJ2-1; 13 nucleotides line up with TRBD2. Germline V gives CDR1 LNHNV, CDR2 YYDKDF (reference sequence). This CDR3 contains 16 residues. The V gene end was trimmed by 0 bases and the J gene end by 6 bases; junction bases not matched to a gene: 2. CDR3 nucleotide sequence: TGTGCCACCAGCAGAGATCGACTAGCGGGAGGCAATGAGCAGTTCTTC. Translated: CATSRDRLAGGNEQFF.

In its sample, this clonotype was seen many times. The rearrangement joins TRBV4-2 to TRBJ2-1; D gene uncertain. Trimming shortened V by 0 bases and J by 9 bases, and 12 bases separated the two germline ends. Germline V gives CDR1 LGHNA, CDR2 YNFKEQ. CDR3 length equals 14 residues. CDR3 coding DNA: TGTGCCAGCAGCCAAGAAAAGGGATTGAGTGAGCAGTTCTTC. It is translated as CASSQEKGLSEQFF.

In nucleotides, the CDR3 is TGTGCCAGCAGTTCACCGGGACTAGGGGTAGGTGAGCAGTTCTTC. It specifies CASSSPGLGVGEQFF. The chain employs TRBV28 and TRBJ2-1; 8 bases line up with TRBD2. The CDR3 has 15 residues. J gave up 9 bases and V 4 bases, and 11 bases lay outside the gene matches. In germline, CDR1 is MDHEN, CDR2 SYDVKM. The full variable domain, in which reference TRBV28 and TRBJ2-1 provide the parts outside the CDR3, is DVKVTQSSRYLVKRTGEKVFLECVQDMDHENMFWYRQDPGLGLRLIYFSYDVKMKEKGDIPEGYSVSREKKERFSLILESASTNQTSMYLCASSSPGLGVGEQFFGPGTRLTVL.